This entry lists 3 T cell receptor beta chains sequenced from one sample in a study of blood T cell repertoires in COVID-19. Some clones are missing from TCRdb's copy, which holds only in-frame ones; the method was immunoSEQ multiplex PCR. The table lists under 500,000 clones, about 85% of them singletons. Sequenced sample: PBMCs or T cells enriched from blood (not recorded which). The receptor set was obtained from a woman under 30 with acute COVID-19.

The chain recombines TRBV6-5 with TRBJ2-1; D gene uncertain. CDR1 is MNHEY and CDR2 is SVGAGI in the germline V gene. This CDR3 contains 10 residues. Deletions cut 8 bases from V and 8 bases from J, with 7 bases between. The CDR3 loop is CASRSHEQFF. DNA of the CDR3: TGTGCCAGCCGTAGTCATGAGCAGTTCTTC.

The chain couples TRBV29-1 to TRBJ1-5; TRBD1 matches 10 bases. CDR3 length equals 13 residues. Losses at the gene ends were 7 bases for V and 2 bases for J; bases not matched to a gene: 2. Germline V gives CDR1 SQVTM, CDR2 ANQGSEA. CDR3 DNA sequence: TGCAGCGCCGGACAGGGGGGCAATCAGCCCCAGCATTTT. It yields the protein CSAGQGGNQPQHF.

In DNA form, the CDR3 reads TGTGCCAGCTCACCACCGGGGGGCTCTGGAAACACCATATATTTT. It is translated as CASSPPGGSGNTIYF. The chain carries TRBV18 and TRBJ1-3; a weak D match, TRBD1 (5 bases). The CDR3 is made up of 15 amino acids. Trimming removed 0 bases at V and 0 bases at J, with 6 bases between. Per the germline V gene, CDR1 is KGHSH and CDR2 is LQKENI. Looking up the rest from reference TRBV18 and TRBJ1-3 gives the full variable domain: NAGVMQNPRHLVRRRGQEARLRCSPMKGHSHVYWYRQLPEEGLKFMVYLQKENIIDESGMPKERFSAEFPKEGPSILRIQQVVRGDSAAYFCASSPPGGSGNTIYFGEGSWLTVV.